Shown below are 27 T cell receptor beta chains from a single sample sequenced in a study of blood T cells in healthy people across ages. A second 7 to 11 cycle PCR used barcoded and J-beta primers. Each CDR3 protein is one row after TCRdb ran MiXCR on the 5' RACE reads. Of 800,000 or so distinct CDR3 sequences in the sample, around a quarter were seen once. The sample also formed part of further work on T cells of mothers and their children.

Sequencing was carried out using blood. Every receptor here comes from a boy younger than 18 in good health.

This clonotype was seen only a few times. This rearrangement joins TRBV29-1 to TRBJ1-1; a possible D gene is TRBD1 (5 bases). The CDR3 extends over 13 amino acids. The V end lost 7 bases, the J end lost 2 bases, and 14 bases lay between the germline ends. Germline CDR1 SQVTM, CDR2 ANQGSEA. For the CDR3, the DNA is TGCAGCGCATGGGACGGAATTAACACTGAAGCTTTCTTT. This encodes CSAWDGINTEAFF. Complete variable domain (other parts from reference TRBV29-1 and TRBJ1-1): SAVISQKPSRDICQRGTSLTIQCQVDSQVTMMFWYRQQPGQSLTLIATANQGSEATYESGFVIDKFPISRPNLTFSTLTVSNMSPEDSSIYLCSAWDGINTEAFFGQGTRLTVV.

The genes are TRBV5-1 and TRBJ1-4; 8 bases line up with TRBD1. CDR1 is SGHRS and CDR2 is YFSETQ in the germline V gene. The trim removed 0 bases at V and 8 bases at J, leaving 9 bases unmatched. The CDR3 is 16 residues long. The CDR3 loop reads CASSLDGQGGGEKLFF. The CDR3, as DNA: TGCGCCAGCAGCTTGGACGGACAGGGAGGAGGCGAAAAACTGTTTTTT.

This clonotype was recorded a few times. The chain couples TRBV20-1 to TRBJ1-4; D gene unclear. Germline V gene sequence: CDR1 DFQATT, CDR2 SNEGSKA (reference sequence). The CDR3 extends over 13 amino acids. The V end lost 6 bases, the J end lost 5 bases, and 13 bases lay between the germline ends. DNA of the CDR3: TGCAGTGCGCCGGGAGGGCAGAATGAAAAACTGTTTTTT. Translated: CSAPGGQNEKLFF.

This clonotype has a handful of counts. Likely a read error: the CDR3 ends without its conserved phenylalanine or tryptophan. The gene calls are TRBV2 and TRBJ1-3, with D perhaps TRBD1 (5 bases). Trimming cost V 7 bases and J 2 bases, with 12 bases left between them. Germline V gives CDR1 SNHLY, CDR2 FYNNEI. The CDR3 loop spans 14 amino acids. CDR3 sequence reads: CASTPETAGNTIYL. DNA for the CDR3: TGTGCCAGCACACCCGAGACAGCTGGAAACACCATATATCTT.

The rearrangement uses TRBV7-9 and TRBJ2-1, with 9 bases matching TRBD1. The junction had 8 bases not matched to a gene; V was cut back by 5 bases and J by 6 bases. This CDR3 is built from 15 residues. Germline V gives CDR1 SEHNR, CDR2 FQNEAQ (reference sequence). In nucleotides, the CDR3 is TGTGCCAGCAGCCTGGGACAGGGAATTCGCAATGAGCAGTTCTTC. This translates into CASSLGQGIRNEQFF.

This clonotype was observed a few times. At one end the junction does not follow the germline gene, possibly because of a read error. The chain joins TRBV18 to TRBJ1-2, with a weak D call TRBD1 (5 bases). In germline, CDR1 is KGHSH, CDR2 LQKENI. The CDR3 sequence is 13 residues long. The CDR3 protein is CAGSPDSDYGYTF. DNA for the CDR3: TGTGCCGGCTCACCAGACAGTGACTATGGCTACACCTTC.

This clonotype was seen a handful of times. The J gene is TRBJ2-1, the V gene TRBV18; 7 nucleotides match TRBD2. The CDR3 contains 16 residues. Germline CDR1 and CDR2: KGHSH and LQKENI. V shed 5 bases, J shed 7 bases, and the junction held 14 bases outside the gene matches. This CDR3 is CASSSRTSGTHNEQFF. The CDR3, as DNA: TGTGCCAGCTCATCCAGAACCAGCGGGACCCATAATGAGCAGTTCTTC.

The chain uses TRBV4-3 and TRBJ2-3; 8 positions agree with TRBD1. The CDR3 covers 15 residues. CDR1 is LGHNA, CDR2 YSLEER, per germline. V dropped 0 bases and J dropped 7; count of bases not matched to a gene: 6. The CDR3 DNA reads TGCGCCAGCAGCCAAGACAGCAGGGGGCTAAATACGCAGTATTTT. Translated: CASSQDSRGLNTQYF.

This chain joins TRBV4-1 and TRBJ2-5; D may correspond to TRBD1 or TRBD2 (6 bases each). Between the trimmed V and J ends, which lost 3 bases and 10 bases, there was a span of 24 bases. CDR3 length: 16 residues. Germline assignment: CDR1 MGHRA and CDR2 YSYEKL. The CDR3 DNA follows: TGCGCCAGCAGCCACCAAGAGAAACGGGGGCCCGGGGTCCAGTACTTC. It translates to CASSHQEKRGPGVQYF.

The chain carries TRBV11-2 and TRBJ1-6; D may be TRBD1 (5 bases). Trimming took 0 bases from V and 3 from J, leaving 15 bases between them. The CDR3 spans 18 residues. Germline assignment: CDR1 SGHAT and CDR2 FQNNGV. Here the CDR3 DNA reads TGTGCCAGCAGCTTAGACCCTGGACAATCGAACTATAATTCACCCCTCCACTTT. Translated: CASSLDPGQSNYNSPLHF.

This rearrangement joins TRBV29-1 to TRBJ2-7; tentative D call: TRBD1 (6 bases). Deletions cut 2 bases from V and 2 bases from J, with 10 bases between. The CDR3 sequence is 13 residues long. The germline CDR1 and CDR2 sequences are SQVTM and ANQGSEA. The CDR3 DNA follows: TGCAGCGTTGAATCTCGGGACACCTACGAGCAGTACTTC. The encoded protein is CSVESRDTYEQYF.

This clonotype appeared a few times. J is TRBJ2-1 and V is TRBV25-1; TRBD1 aligns across 8 bases. After removal of 2 bases from V and 4 bases from J, the junction contained 16 bases not matched to a gene. The CDR3 covers 19 residues. The germline gives CDR1 MGHDK, CDR2 SYGVNS. The CDR3 DNA sequence: TGTGCCAGCAGTGAAGAGGGGACAGGTCCTGATTTCGAATACAATGAGCAGTTCTTC. Translated: CASSEEGTGPDFEYNEQFF.

The chain employs TRBV5-1 and TRBJ2-3; perhaps TRBD2 as D (6 bases). Germline CDR1 is SGHRS and CDR2 is YFSETQ. Trimming pared 4 bases from V and 0 bases from J, leaving 12 bases between. This CDR3 is 15 amino acids long. The CDR3 DNA follows: TGCGCCAGCAGCCCTAGCGATCCTAGCACAGATACGCAGTATTTT. Protein: CASSPSDPSTDTQYF.

This clonotype was seen once. The chain's CDR3 is CATMLGGDTDTQYF. The CDR3 bases are TGTGCCACCATGCTGGGGGGTGACACAGATACGCAGTATTTT. The rearrangement joins TRBV24-1 to TRBJ2-3, with D tentatively TRBD2 (6 bases). Germline lookup yields CDR1 KGHDR and CDR2 SFDVKD. The CDR3 is 14 amino acids. Trimming removed 8 bases at V and 2 bases at J, with 13 bases between.

The chain joins TRBV6-5 to TRBJ2-5; 10 bases match TRBD2. The trim removed 2 bases at V and 2 bases at J, leaving 5 bases unmatched. This CDR3 has 16 amino acids. Germline CDR1 and CDR2: MNHEY and SVGAGI. CDR3 sequence (DNA): TGTGCCAGCAGTTACACTAGCGGGACCGAGCAAGAGACCCAGTACTTC. This gives the protein CASSYTSGTEQETQYF.

The rearrangement links TRBV14 to TRBJ1-2; D ambiguous. The CDR3 runs 12 residues. The V gene lost 7 bases and the J gene lost 5 bases, with 11 bases spanning the gap. CDR1 is SGHDN and CDR2 is FVKESK in the germline V gene. The chain's CDR3 is CASTHSGYGYTF. CDR3 sequence (DNA): TGTGCCAGCACCCACTCGGGGTATGGCTACACCTTC.

This clonotype has only one observation. The chain links TRBV7-3 to TRBJ2-7; TRBD1 matches at 8 bases. The CDR3 consists of 17 residues. CDR1 and CDR2 (germline): SGHTA, FQGTGA. V shed 4 bases, J shed 5 bases, and the junction held 16 bases outside the gene matches. CDR3: CASSSGRGEGRGHEQYF. The CDR3 region has the DNA TGTGCCAGCAGCTCCGGTAGGGGTGAGGGCAGGGGGCACGAGCAGTACTTC.

The chain employs TRBV7-6 and TRBJ2-5, with D perhaps matching TRBD1 (5 bases). Matching the DNA end better, TRBJ2-7 makes the J call doubtful. The germline V gene encodes CDR1 SGHVS and CDR2 FNYEAQ. The CDR3 extends over 16 amino acids. The DNA for the CDR3 is TGTGCCAGCAGCCCGAGCCCAGGGTCTCCTACCTACGAGCAGTACTTC. The encoded protein is CASSPSPGSPTYEQYF.

This clonotype was observed a few times. This rearrangement joins TRBV20-1 to TRBJ2-4; D uncertain. V was trimmed by 1 base and J by 0 bases, leaving 10 bases between them. The germline V gene has CDR1 DFQATT and CDR2 SNEGSKA (reference sequence). CDR3 size: 15 residues. CDR3 sequence: CSARARLLAKNIQYF. CDR3 sequence (DNA): TGCAGTGCTAGAGCGCGGCTTCTAGCCAAAAACATTCAGTACTTC.

Worth noting for this clonotype: One end of the junction fails to match germline, which may point to a read error. V usage is TRBV20-1 and J usage is TRBJ1-3; no clear D gene. Looked up from germline, CDR1 is DFQATT and CDR2 is SNEGSKA (reference sequence). The CDR3 is 14 amino acids. CDR3 sequence: CGASDQDSGNTIYF. CDR3 DNA: TGCGGTGCTAGTGACCAGGACTCTGGAAACACCATATATTTT.

This rearrangement joins TRBV7-9 to TRBJ2-5, with D possibly being TRBD1 (5 bases). The CDR3 consists of 13 residues. The V gene's germline CDR1 is SEHNR and CDR2 FQNEAQ (reference sequence). Trimming shortened V by 7 bases and J by 7 bases, and 16 bases separated the two germline ends. The CDR3 DNA sequence: TGTGCCAGCAAGACCGACAGTCAGGGGACCCAGTACTTC. It specifies CASKTDSQGTQYF.

This clonotype came up a few times. The chain recombines TRBV19 with TRBJ1-1; D is perhaps TRBD1 (5 bases). The CDR3 is made up of 14 amino acids. Trimming stripped 3 bases from V and 0 bases from J, with 8 bases between. Germline CDR1 LNHDA, CDR2 SQIVND (reference sequence). The CDR3 DNA sequence: TGTGCCAGTAGTATGGGGGGAATGAACACTGAAGCTTTCTTT. Amino acids: CASSMGGMNTEAFF.

The chain couples TRBV6-7 to TRBJ2-5, with 15 bases aligning to TRBD2. The J call may be in error: the DNA end matches TRBJ2-1 better. TRBV6-7 is sorted into the ORF group, with uncertain function. This CDR3 region has 17 residues. The CDR3 DNA sequence: TGTGCCAGCACCTACAACCCCGGGACTAGCGGGGGGAATGAGCAGTTCTTC. It is translated as CASTYNPGTSGGNEQFF.

The chain recombines TRBV18 with TRBJ2-5; weak D call: TRBD2 (5 bases). The assigned J gene may be wrong: the sequence end matches TRBJ2-1 better. The CDR3 covers 17 residues. CDR1 and CDR2 from the germline V gene are KGHSH and LQKENI. For the CDR3, the DNA is TGTGCCAGCTCACCGTCGGGGTGGCAGCCGGGCATTAATGAGCAGTTCTTC. Its protein is CASSPSGWQPGINEQFF.

This sequence joins TRBV29-1 and TRBJ2-4, with D possibly being TRBD2 (5 bases). Germline V gives CDR1 SQVTM, CDR2 ANQGSEA. The CDR3 consists of 14 residues. Trimming took 5 bases from V and 3 from J, leaving 14 bases between them. The CDR3, as DNA: TGCAGCGTTCCTGGGGAGTCGGGCAAAAACATTCAGTACTTC. Translation gives CSVPGESGKNIQYF. Complete variable domain (other parts from reference TRBV29-1 and TRBJ2-4): SAVISQKPSRDICQRGTSLTIQCQVDSQVTMMFWYRQQPGQSLTLIATANQGSEATYESGFVIDKFPISRPNLTFSTLTVSNMSPEDSSIYLCSVPGESGKNIQYFGAGTRLSVL.

The V and J genes are TRBV18 and TRBJ1-1; D uncertain. V was cut by 1 base and J by 0 bases, with 12 bases left in between. There are 16 residues in the CDR3. Germline CDR1 is KGHSH and CDR2 is LQKENI. CDR3 DNA: TGTGCCAGCTCACCACGCAGGCTTACAATGAACACTGAAGCTTTCTTT. This codes for CASSPRRLTMNTEAFF. Combining the CDR3 with reference TRBV18 and TRBJ1-1 gives the whole variable domain NAGVMQNPRHLVRRRGQEARLRCSPMKGHSHVYWYRQLPEEGLKFMVYLQKENIIDESGMPKERFSAEFPKEGPSILRIQQVVRGDSAAYFCASSPRRLTMNTEAFFGQGTRLTVV.

This clonotype was recorded a few times. The CDR3 coding sequence is TGTGCCAGCAGTTTACTCCCCGGACAGGGTAGTGAGCAGTACTTC. Protein: CASSLLPGQGSEQYF. The V gene is TRBV12-3 or TRBV12-4, the J gene TRBJ2-7; 8 nucleotides line up with TRBD1. V was clipped by 2 bases and J by 7 bases; unmatched bases: 10. The CDR3 loop spans 15 amino acids.